These 28 T cell receptor beta chains came from one sample sequenced in a study of shared clonotypes between healthy human individuals (TCRdb year 2020). The method behind the library was the immunoSEQ multiplex PCR assay. In its TCRdb copy, this immuneACCESS table keeps in-frame sequences only and misses some clones. Where compared with another copy, unresolved V genes explain less than half of these, and the others have no known cause. Recorded for this sample are roughly 2 million clones; around 96% of them occurred a single time. Of the sample, 0.85% to 1.3% falls within the top ten clones. CD8 naive samples were CD45RO-negative cells positively selected for CCR7, giving a CD45RA+CCR7+ population that excluded TemRA cells. Source material: naive CD8+ T cells sorted from blood. This specimen's cell subset or site label, per the study, means: CD45RA+CCR7+. Every receptor here comes from a man aged 18 to 29 in good health.

The genes are TRBV6-5 and TRBJ1-2; D is ambiguous. CDR1 MNHEY and CDR2 SVGAGI come from the germline V gene. Trimming removed 6 bases from V and 4 bases from J, with 12 bases in between. The CDR3 contains 13 residues. The CDR3, as DNA: TGTGCCAGCAGCCTTACAGAAACCTATGGCTACACCTTC. As protein: CASSLTETYGYTF.

The genes are TRBV30 and TRBJ2-3; 7 positions agree with TRBD2. Germline V gene sequence: CDR1 GTSNPN, CDR2 SVGIG (reference sequence). The V segment lost 0 bases and the J segment 0 bases; nucleotides outside the gene matches: 6. The CDR3 covers 16 residues. Here the CDR3 reads CAWSVISSGSTDTQYF. CDR3 in DNA: TGTGCCTGGAGTGTAATCTCTAGCGGTAGCACAGATACGCAGTATTTT.

The gene calls are TRBV10-1 and TRBJ2-5, with D maybe TRBD1 (6 bases). The V and J ends lost 6 bases and 2 bases respectively, with 13 bases between them. The germline V gene encodes CDR1 WNHNN and CDR2 SYGVQD (reference sequence). The CDR3 is 14 residues long. The CDR3 nucleotides are TGCGCCAGCAGCCAGGGGAGCCTACAAGAGACCCAGTACTTC. Encoded protein: CASSQGSLQETQYF.

This chain connects TRBV7-2 to TRBJ1-1; 9 nucleotides match TRBD1. Germline loops: CDR1 SGHTA, CDR2 FQGNSA. The CDR3 covers 17 residues. With 1 base clipped from V and 3 bases from J, the junction kept 9 bases outside the gene matches. CDR3 bases: TGTGCCAGCAGCTTAGTCGACAGGGGGTCCTTTGACACTGAAGCTTTCTTT. It codes for CASSLVDRGSFDTEAFF.

The chain joins TRBV19 to TRBJ1-1; tentative D call: TRBD1 (6 bases). CDR1 and CDR2 (germline): LNHDA, SQIVND (reference sequence). V lost 5 bases and J 4 bases, leaving 17 bases between the germline ends. The CDR3 totals 15 residues. CDR3 residues: CASSPIPGQTTEAFF. CDR3 in DNA: TGTGCCAGTAGTCCAATTCCGGGACAAACCACTGAAGCTTTCTTT.

The chain recombines TRBV6-5 with TRBJ2-6; D tentatively fits TRBD1 or TRBD2 (5 bases each). There are 15 residues in the CDR3. V lost 4 bases and J lost 3, with 10 bases in between. The germline V gene has CDR1 MNHEY and CDR2 SVGAGI. For the CDR3, the DNA is TGTGCCAGCAGTTGGGGGACGGATGGGGCCAACGTCCTGACTTTC. This translates into CASSWGTDGANVLTF.

V is TRBV6-5 and J is TRBJ2-7, with D possibly being TRBD1 (5 bases). This CDR3 contains 13 residues. Between the trimmed V and J ends, which lost 3 bases and 5 bases, there was a span of 11 bases. CDR1 and CDR2 (germline): MNHEY, SVGAGI. CDR3 amino acids: CASSYGAGNEQYF. As DNA, the CDR3 is TGTGCCAGCAGTTATGGGGCAGGGAACGAGCAGTACTTC.

This chain connects TRBV7-9 to TRBJ2-1, with 12 bases lining up with TRBD2. The length of the CDR3 is 16 residues. The germline gives CDR1 SEHNR, CDR2 FQNEAQ (reference sequence). V shed 5 bases and J 7 bases; nucleotides not matched to a gene: 9. CDR3 in amino acids: CASSERTGLAGNEQFF. DNA for the CDR3: TGTGCCAGCAGCGAAAGGACGGGACTAGCGGGTAATGAGCAGTTCTTC.

The J gene is TRBJ2-1, the V gene TRBV16; no clear D gene. Germline V gives CDR1 KGHSY, CDR2 FQNENV. CDR3 length: 15 residues. V lost 5 bases, J lost 4 bases, and 15 bases lay in between. CDR3 sequence (DNA): TGTGCCAGCAGCGAAAACTCGAACCCGTACAATGAGCAGTTCTTC. It yields the protein CASSENSNPYNEQFF.

The chain combines TRBV28 with TRBJ1-3; D possibly corresponds to TRBD1 (6 bases). The CDR3 is made up of 18 amino acids. The V end was cut by 3 bases, the J end by 0 bases, with 18 bases between. The germline V gene has CDR1 MDHEN and CDR2 SYDVKM. The CDR3 DNA sequence: TGTGCCAGCAGTTTGTGGCCGCCGGGGGGCGGCTCTGGAAACACCATATATTTT. Its translation: CASSLWPPGGGSGNTIYF. Supplemented by reference TRBV28 and TRBJ1-3, the full variable domain reads DVKVTQSSRYLVKRTGEKVFLECVQDMDHENMFWYRQDPGLGLRLIYFSYDVKMKEKGDIPEGYSVSREKKERFSLILESASTNQTSMYLCASSLWPPGGGSGNTIYFGEGSWLTVV.

The sample holds one count of this clone. The V gene is TRBV5-1, the J gene TRBJ2-7; D is possibly TRBD2 (6 bases). The CDR3 runs 14 residues. Trimming removed 5 bases at V and 3 bases at J, with 15 bases between. Germline V gene lookup returns CDR1 SGHRS and CDR2 YFSETQ. CDR3 nucleotide sequence: TGCGCCAGCAGTCTCTGGGGAGGAGGCTACGAGCAGTACTTC. As protein: CASSLWGGGYEQYF.

The chain joins TRBV6-6 to TRBJ2-1, with D uncertain. Trimming left V 2 bases short and J 3 bases short, with 11 bases between. This CDR3 has 15 residues. Germline lookup yields CDR1 MNHNY and CDR2 SVGAGI (reference sequence). The CDR3 coding sequence is TGTGCCAGCAGTTACGGGGAAGCTGGCTACAATGAGCAGTTCTTC. Protein product: CASSYGEAGYNEQFF.

The CDR3 protein is CASSFHHETEAFF. The CDR3 nucleotides read TGTGCCAGCAGCTTCCACCACGAAACTGAAGCTTTCTTT. The chain carries TRBV5-4 and TRBJ1-1; no definite D call. This CDR3 is built from 13 residues. Trimming pared 2 bases from V and 5 bases from J, leaving 10 bases between. CDR1 SGHNT and CDR2 YYREEE come from the germline V gene (reference sequence). Together with reference TRBV5-4 and TRBJ1-1, the CDR3 gives the full variable domain: ETGVTQSPTHLIKTRGQQVTLRCSSQSGHNTVSWYQQALGQGPQFIFQYYREEENGRGNFPPRFSGLQFPNYSSELNVNALELDDSALYLCASSFHHETEAFFGQGTRLTVV.

This chain links TRBV6-1 with TRBJ2-7; D uncertain. V lost 2 bases and J lost 7, with 6 bases in between. The germline gives CDR1 MNHNS, CDR2 SASEGT. The CDR3 spans 11 residues. The CDR3 DNA is TGTGCCAGCAGTGAAACCATAGAGCAGTACTTC. Amino acids: CASSETIEQYF.

The chain couples TRBV13 to TRBJ1-2, with D maybe TRBD1 (5 bases). The germline V and J ends were trimmed by 2 bases and 2 bases, with 12 bases remaining between them. Per the germline V gene, CDR1 is PRHDT and CDR2 is FYEKMQ (reference sequence). The CDR3 spans 15 residues. This CDR3 is CASSLRGERNYGYTF. The CDR3 region has the DNA TGTGCCAGCAGCTTAAGAGGGGAGAGGAACTATGGCTACACCTTC. The entire variable domain, with the rest obtained from reference TRBV13 and TRBJ1-2, is as follows: AAGVIQSPRHLIKEKRETATLKCYPIPRHDTVYWYQQGPGQDPQFLISFYEKMQSDKGSIPDRFSAQQFSDYHSELNMSSLELGDSALYFCASSLRGERNYGYTFGSGTRLTVV.

For this clone: Sequence at one end of the junction differs from germline and may be a read error. The J gene is TRBJ1-1, the V gene TRBV19, with unresolved D. The CDR3 runs to 11 residues. Germline values: CDR1 LNHDA, CDR2 SQIVND (reference sequence). CDR3 bases: TGTGCCAGTAGTATCGGTGCGATTCCGATCTTT. Translation: CASSIGAIPIF.

The chain is built from TRBV7-9 and TRBJ2-3; 11 nucleotides align to TRBD2. V lost 2 bases, J lost 4 bases, and 5 bases stayed unmatched. The germline V gene encodes CDR1 SEHNR and CDR2 FQNEAQ (reference sequence). This CDR3 comprises 16 residues. CDR3 sequence (DNA): TGTGCCAGCAGCTTATTAAGTAGCGGGGGGGCAGATACGCAGTATTTT. The encoded protein is CASSLLSSGGADTQYF.

The chain combines TRBV9 with TRBJ2-7; D is unclear. The CDR3 covers 13 residues. With 4 bases removed from V and 6 bases from J, the gap between germline ends came to 14 bases. Per germline, CDR1 SGDLS and CDR2 YYNGEE. CDR3 residues: CASSLEWMGEQYF. As DNA, the CDR3 is TGTGCCAGCAGCCTAGAATGGATGGGCGAGCAGTACTTC.

This chain uses TRBV10-3 with TRBJ2-7; the D gene could be TRBD1 or TRBD2 (6 bases each). CDR3 length equals 13 residues. The V and J ends lost 2 bases and 7 bases respectively, with 12 bases between them. The V gene's germline CDR1 is ENHRY and CDR2 SYGVKD. CDR3 in DNA: TGTGCCATCAGTGAGGTGGGGGGCAGGGAGCAGTACTTC. This gives the protein CAISEVGGREQYF.

The chain is built from TRBV4-1 and TRBJ2-1, with D possibly being TRBD2 (6 bases). Germline V gene lookup returns CDR1 MGHRA and CDR2 YSYEKL. There are 16 residues in the CDR3. V lost 0 bases and J 3 bases, leaving 12 bases between the germline ends. CDR3 in amino acids: CASSQEYGTFYNEQFF. The CDR3 region has the DNA TGCGCCAGCAGCCAAGAGTACGGGACTTTCTACAATGAGCAGTTCTTC.

CDR3 DNA sequence: TGTGCCAGCAGTTTGGCAGGGGGTGTTACCTACGAGCAGTACTTC. Protein sequence: CASSLAGGVTYEQYF. The V call is TRBV6-5, the J call TRBJ2-7, with 7 bases aligning to TRBD1. The V and J ends lost 4 bases and 2 bases, in that order; junction bases with no gene match: 8. Germline V lookup: CDR1 MNHEY, CDR2 SVGAGI. The CDR3 is made up of 15 amino acids.

The chain joins TRBV5-1 to TRBJ2-2, with 12 bases fitting TRBD2. Trimming took 7 bases from V and 0 from J; bases not matched to a gene: 4. The CDR3 consists of 16 residues. CDR1 is SGHRS, CDR2 YFSETQ, per germline. This CDR3 reads CASWGLAGSNTGELFF. In DNA, the CDR3 is TGCGCCAGCTGGGGACTAGCGGGCTCGAACACCGGGGAGCTGTTTTTT.

CDR3 in DNA: TGTGCCAGCAGCCAGCGTGGGGTCTCAACCTTCAATGAGCAGTTCTTC. The encoded protein is CASSQRGVSTFNEQFF. The chain combines TRBV7-9 with TRBJ2-1; D call uncertain. Germline lookup yields CDR1 SEHNR and CDR2 FQNEAQ (reference sequence). The V gene lost 5 bases and the J gene lost 6 bases, with 20 bases spanning the gap. The CDR3 sequence is 16 residues long.

The chain has TRBV6-5 and TRBJ1-1; 9 nucleotides align to TRBD1. Trimming removed 5 bases from V and 0 bases from J; junction bases left unmatched: 4. CDR1 MNHEY and CDR2 SVGAGI come from the germline V gene. CDR3 length equals 15 residues. The CDR3 bases are TGTGCCAGCAGTCGTGACAGGGGGGTGAACACTGAAGCTTTCTTT. Translated: CASSRDRGVNTEAFF.

The rearrangement uses TRBV19 and TRBJ2-2; D remains unclear. The CDR3 has 12 residues. The V end was cut by 4 bases, the J end by 6 bases, with 6 bases between. The germline V gene has CDR1 LNHDA and CDR2 SQIVND (reference sequence). This chain's CDR3 is CASSSPPGELFF. The CDR3 region has the DNA TGTGCCAGTAGTAGTCCCCCCGGGGAGCTGTTTTTT.

This chain uses TRBV5-5 with TRBJ2-7, with 11 nucleotides matching TRBD1. Germline assignment: CDR1 SGHKS and CDR2 YYEKEE (reference sequence). Trimming at V came to 4 bases and at J to 2 bases, leaving 11 bases not matched to a gene. The CDR3 runs 17 residues. This CDR3 reads CASSPVGTGGKAYEQYF. The CDR3 DNA sequence: TGTGCCAGCAGCCCGGTGGGGACAGGGGGGAAAGCCTACGAGCAGTACTTC.

This chain connects TRBV6-1 to TRBJ1-5; the D is unclear. The CDR3 runs to 15 residues. Germline CDR1 is MNHNS and CDR2 is SASEGT. V was shortened by 1 base and J by 0 bases, with 7 bases between the two germline ends. CDR3 loop: CASSEGAVSNQPQHF. For the CDR3, the DNA is TGTGCCAGCAGTGAAGGGGCAGTTAGCAATCAGCCCCAGCATTTT.

With regard to this clone: The same CDR3 also results from other DNA sequences found in this sample. The chain is built from TRBV7-9 and TRBJ2-5; 9 bases are a match to TRBD2. The CDR3 extends over 15 amino acids. The germline gives CDR1 SEHNR, CDR2 FQNEAQ (reference sequence). The junction had 4 bases not matched to a gene; V was cut back by 3 bases and J by 2 bases. The CDR3 is CASSLTSGEQETQYF. The CDR3 region has the DNA TGTGCCAGCAGCTTGACTAGCGGAGAACAAGAGACCCAGTACTTC.